The 5 T cell receptor beta chains presented below share a single source sample, sequenced in a study of beta chain features in type 1 diabetes. Study-level results: All four CD4+ subsets of Type 1 diabetes patients contained TCRB CDR3s that were moderately but significantly shorter.

Reverse transcribing all isolated RNA meant expressed TCRB transcripts were sequenced. Method: immunoSEQ multiplex PCR; TCRdb's copy keeps in-frame clones and lacks some. This table holds around 160,000 clones, 7.5% to 9.5% found once. Antigens for these TCRs are unknown. Sequencing was carried out using central memory CD4+ T cells from blood. The receptors derive from a woman under 30 with type 1 diabetes.

The chain recombines TRBV27 with TRBJ2-3; a weak D match, TRBD2 (5 bases). The CDR3 is 15 residues long. Germline V gene sequence: CDR1 MNHEY, CDR2 SMNVEV (reference sequence). Trimming left V 6 bases short and J 4 bases short, with 17 bases between. The CDR3, as DNA: TGTGCCAGCAGGTCGGGTAGCGACTTCTCAGATACGCAGTATTTT. Translated, it gives CASRSGSDFSDTQYF.

This chain connects TRBV27 to TRBJ1-6, with D possibly TRBD1 on 6 matching bases. Deletions cut 5 bases from V and 0 bases from J, with 17 bases between. Germline CDR1 is MNHEY and CDR2 is SMNVEV (reference sequence). The length of the CDR3 is 18 residues. In DNA, the CDR3 is TGTGCCAGCAGTGATGGACAGTCCCGAAGCTCCTATAATTCACCCCTCCACTTT. It is translated as CASSDGQSRSSYNSPLHF.

This clone was seen a handful of times. The gene calls are TRBV4-1 and TRBJ1-3, with D possibly matching TRBD1 (5 bases). V lost 4 bases to trimming and J lost 2 bases, with 15 bases between them. This CDR3 has 16 residues. Germline-derived CDR1 and CDR2 are MGHRA and YSYEKL. For the CDR3, the DNA is TGCGCCAGCAGCCCCTCCGGCACAGGAACTGGAAACACCATATATTTT. Its translation is CASSPSGTGTGNTIYF.

This clone was found a few times. This sequence joins TRBV9 and TRBJ2-1; TRBD2 might be the D (6 bases). Germline CDR1 reads SGDLS; CDR2 reads YYNGEE. The V end was cut by 0 bases, the J end by 7 bases, with 14 bases between. The CDR3 contains 15 residues. CDR3 residues: CASSVVGLPGNEQFF. The DNA of the CDR3 is TGTGCCAGCAGCGTAGTGGGACTTCCGGGGAATGAGCAGTTCTTC.

In its sample, this clone was seen a few times. The V call is TRBV5-1, the J call TRBJ2-3; 10 nucleotides align to TRBD2. The germline CDR1 and CDR2 sequences are SGHRS and YFSETQ. V dropped 2 bases and J dropped 6; count of bases not matched to a gene: 9. CDR3 length equals 16 residues. The CDR3 region is CASSFSSGGAGDTQYF. The CDR3 coding sequence is TGCGCCAGCAGCTTTTCCAGCGGGGGGGCCGGGGATACGCAGTATTTT.